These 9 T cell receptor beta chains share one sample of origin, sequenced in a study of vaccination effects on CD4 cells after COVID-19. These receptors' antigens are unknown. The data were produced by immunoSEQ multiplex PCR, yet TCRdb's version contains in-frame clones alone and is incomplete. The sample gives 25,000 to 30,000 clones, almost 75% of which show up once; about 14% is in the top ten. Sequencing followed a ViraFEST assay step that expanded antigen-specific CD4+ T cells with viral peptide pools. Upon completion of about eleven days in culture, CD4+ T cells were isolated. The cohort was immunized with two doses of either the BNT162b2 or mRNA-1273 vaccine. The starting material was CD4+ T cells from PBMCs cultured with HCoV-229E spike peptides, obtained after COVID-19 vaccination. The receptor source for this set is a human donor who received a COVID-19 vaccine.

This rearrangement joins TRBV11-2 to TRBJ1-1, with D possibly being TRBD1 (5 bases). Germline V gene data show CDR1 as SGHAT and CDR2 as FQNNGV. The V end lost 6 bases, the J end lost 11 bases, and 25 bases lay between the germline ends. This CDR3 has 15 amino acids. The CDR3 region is CASRRIGMGGGGAFF. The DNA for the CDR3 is TGTGCCAGCAGGCGAATCGGGATGGGGGGAGGAGGTGCTTTCTTT.

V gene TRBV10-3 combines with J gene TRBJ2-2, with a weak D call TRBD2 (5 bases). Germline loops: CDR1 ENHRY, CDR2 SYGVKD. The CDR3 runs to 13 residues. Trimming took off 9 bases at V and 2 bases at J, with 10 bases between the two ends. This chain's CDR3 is CAIPLANTGELFF. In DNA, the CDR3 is TGTGCCATACCCCTAGCTAACACCGGGGAGCTGTTTTTT.

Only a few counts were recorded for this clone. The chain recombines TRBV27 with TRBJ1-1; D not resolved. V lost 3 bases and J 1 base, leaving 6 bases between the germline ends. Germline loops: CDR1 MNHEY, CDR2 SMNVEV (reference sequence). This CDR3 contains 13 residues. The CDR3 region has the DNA TGTGCCAGCAGTTTTAACAGGAACACTGAAGCTTTCTTT. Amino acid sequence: CASSFNRNTEAFF.

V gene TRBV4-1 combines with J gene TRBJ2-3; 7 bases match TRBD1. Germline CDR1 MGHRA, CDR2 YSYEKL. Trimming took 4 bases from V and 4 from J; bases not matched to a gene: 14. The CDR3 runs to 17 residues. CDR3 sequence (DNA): TGCGCCAGCAGCCCTACCTCCGGGACAGTCGCTCCAGATACGCAGTATTTT. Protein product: CASSPTSGTVAPDTQYF.

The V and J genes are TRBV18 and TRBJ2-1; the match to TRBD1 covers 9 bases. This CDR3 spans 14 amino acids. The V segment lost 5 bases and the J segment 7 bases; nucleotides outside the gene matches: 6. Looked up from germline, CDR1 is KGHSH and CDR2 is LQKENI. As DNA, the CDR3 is TGTGCCAGCTCAAGAGGGACAGGGATTAATGAGCAGTTCTTC. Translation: CASSRGTGINEQFF.

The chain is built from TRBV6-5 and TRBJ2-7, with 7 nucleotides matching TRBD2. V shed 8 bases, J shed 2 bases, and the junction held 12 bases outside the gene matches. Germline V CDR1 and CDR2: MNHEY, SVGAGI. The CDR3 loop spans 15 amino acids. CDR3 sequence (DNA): TGTGCCAGCTTGGGGGGGTTTGGCGCAACCTACGAGCAGTACTTC. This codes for CASLGGFGATYEQYF.

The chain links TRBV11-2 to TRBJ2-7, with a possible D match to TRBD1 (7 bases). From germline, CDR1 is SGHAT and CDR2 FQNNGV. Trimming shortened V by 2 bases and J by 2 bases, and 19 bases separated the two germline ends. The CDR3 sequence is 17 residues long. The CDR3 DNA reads TGTGCCAGCAGCTTACGCAGCGGCAGGGGGGAAACCTACGAGCAGTACTTC. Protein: CASSLRSGRGETYEQYF.

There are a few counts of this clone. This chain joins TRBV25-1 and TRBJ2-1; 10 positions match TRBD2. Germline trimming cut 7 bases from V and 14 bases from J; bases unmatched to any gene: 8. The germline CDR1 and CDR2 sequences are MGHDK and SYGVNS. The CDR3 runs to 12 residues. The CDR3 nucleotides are TGTGCCAGCACCTCAGCGGGGGGGCATGAGTTCTTC. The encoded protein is CASTSAGGHEFF.

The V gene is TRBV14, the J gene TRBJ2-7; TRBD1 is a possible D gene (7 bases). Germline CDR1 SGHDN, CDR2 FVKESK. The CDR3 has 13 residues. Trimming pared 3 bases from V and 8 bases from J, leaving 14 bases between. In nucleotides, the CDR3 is TGTGCCAGCAGCCAGGGCGGGACAGATAAGCAGTACTTC. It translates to CASSQGGTDKQYF.